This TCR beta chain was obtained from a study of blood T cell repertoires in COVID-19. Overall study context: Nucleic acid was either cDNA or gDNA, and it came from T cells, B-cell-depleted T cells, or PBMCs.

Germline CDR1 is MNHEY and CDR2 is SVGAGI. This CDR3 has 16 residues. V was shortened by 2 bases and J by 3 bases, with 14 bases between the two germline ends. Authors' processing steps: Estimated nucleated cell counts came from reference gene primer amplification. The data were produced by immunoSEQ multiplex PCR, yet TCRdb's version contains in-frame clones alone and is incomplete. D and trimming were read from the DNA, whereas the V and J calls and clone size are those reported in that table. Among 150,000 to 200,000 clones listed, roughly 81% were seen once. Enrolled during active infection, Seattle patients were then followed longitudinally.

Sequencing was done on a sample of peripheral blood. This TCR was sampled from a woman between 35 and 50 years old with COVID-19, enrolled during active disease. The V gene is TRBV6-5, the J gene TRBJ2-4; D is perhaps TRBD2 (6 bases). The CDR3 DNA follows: TGTGCCAGCAGTTACGGCCTCCCCGGGGGCAAAAACATTCAGTACTTC. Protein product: CASSYGLPGGKNIQYF.